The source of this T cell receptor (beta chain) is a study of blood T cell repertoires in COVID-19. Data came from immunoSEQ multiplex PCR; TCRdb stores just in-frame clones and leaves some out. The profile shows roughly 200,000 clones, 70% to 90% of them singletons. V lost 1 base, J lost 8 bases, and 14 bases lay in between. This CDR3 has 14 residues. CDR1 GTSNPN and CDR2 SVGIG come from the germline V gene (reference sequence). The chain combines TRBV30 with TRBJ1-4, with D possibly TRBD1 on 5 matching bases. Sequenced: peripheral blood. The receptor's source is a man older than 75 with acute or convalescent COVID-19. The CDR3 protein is CAWSALGAREKLFF. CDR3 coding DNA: TGTGCCTGGAGTGCTCTTGGGGCTCGGGAAAAACTGTTTTTT.